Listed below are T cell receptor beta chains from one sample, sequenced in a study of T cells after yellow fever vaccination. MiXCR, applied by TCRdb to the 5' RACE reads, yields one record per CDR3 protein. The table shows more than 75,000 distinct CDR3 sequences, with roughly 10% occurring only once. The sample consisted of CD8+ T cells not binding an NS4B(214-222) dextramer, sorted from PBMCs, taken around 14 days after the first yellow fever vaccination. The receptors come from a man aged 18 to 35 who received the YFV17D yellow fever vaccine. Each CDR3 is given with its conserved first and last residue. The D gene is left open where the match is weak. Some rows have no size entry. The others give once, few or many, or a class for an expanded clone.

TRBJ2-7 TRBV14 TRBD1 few CASSRNSGQGAYEQYF TGTGCCAGCAGCCGAAACTCGGGACAGGGGGCCTACGAGCAGTACTTC
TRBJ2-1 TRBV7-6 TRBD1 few CASSLLSRQGSAYEQFF TGTGCCAGCAGCTTACTCTCCCGACAGGGAAGTGCCTATGAGCAGTTCTTC
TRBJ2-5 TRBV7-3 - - CASSPGLGKETQYF TGTGCCAGCAGCCCGGGACTGGGTAAAGAGACCCAGTACTTC
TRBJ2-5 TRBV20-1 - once CSATPPGRQETQYF TGCAGTGCTACCCCTCCGGGGAGGCAAGAGACCCAGTACTTC
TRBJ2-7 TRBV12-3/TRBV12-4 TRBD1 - CASSWDRAYEQYF TGTGCCAGCAGTTGGGACAGAGCCTACGAGCAGTACTTC
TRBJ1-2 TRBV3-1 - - CASSQEWRYTEGNGYTF TGTGCCAGCAGCCAAGAATGGCGGTACACTGAAGGAAATGGCTACACCTTC
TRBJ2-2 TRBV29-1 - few CSVEDVELFF TGCAGCGTTGAAGATGTCGAGCTGTTTTTT
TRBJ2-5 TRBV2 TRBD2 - CASSEAVAGGPRSETQYF TGTGCCAGCAGTGAAGCGGTAGCGGGGGGGCCGCGGTCTGAGACCCAGTACTTC
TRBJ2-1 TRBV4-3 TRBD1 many CASSHRDRGQDEQFF TGCGCCAGCAGCCATAGGGACAGGGGGCAGGATGAGCAGTTCTTC
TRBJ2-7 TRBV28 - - CASSKTGLLTEQYF TGTGCCAGCAGTAAAACGGGGCTCCTTACCGAGCAGTACTTC
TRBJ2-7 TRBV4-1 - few CASSHNFGTSAYEQYF TGCGCCAGCAGCCATAATTTCGGAACATCCGCCTACGAGCAGTACTTC
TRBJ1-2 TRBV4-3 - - CASSQDQGHRGYTF TGCGCCAGCAGCCAAGACCAGGGACATCGAGGCTACACCTTC
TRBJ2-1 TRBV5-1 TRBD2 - CARSRLAESYNEQFF TGCGCCAGAAGCCGACTAGCGGAGTCCTACAATGAGCAGTTCTTC
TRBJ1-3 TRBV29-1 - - CSVEEGTGNTIYF TGCAGCGTTGAAGAGGGAACTGGAAACACCATATATTTT
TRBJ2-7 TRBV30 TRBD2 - CAWSVSGSSYEQYF TGTGCCTGGAGTGTCAGCGGGAGCTCCTACGAGCAGTACTTC
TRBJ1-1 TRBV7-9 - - CASSLANGVRTEAFF TGTGCCAGCAGCTTAGCTAATGGAGTCAGGACTGAAGCTTTCTTT
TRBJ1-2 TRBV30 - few CAWSVRDTNGYTF TGTGCCTGGAGTGTAAGGGACACCAATGGCTACACCTTC
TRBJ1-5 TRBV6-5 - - CASSSNRGNQPQHF TGTGCCAGCAGCTCCAACAGGGGCAATCAGCCCCAGCATTTT
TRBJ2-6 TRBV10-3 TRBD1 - CAISETWVRTGGSGANVLTF TGTGCCATCAGTGAGACTTGGGTGAGGACAGGGGGCTCTGGGGCCAACGTCCTGACTTTC
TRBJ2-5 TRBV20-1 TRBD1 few CSARGGQGVETQYF TGCAGTGCTAGAGGGGGACAGGGTGTAGAGACCCAGTACTTC
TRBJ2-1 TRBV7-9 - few CASGPPGRVNEQFF TGTGCCAGCGGCCCACCTGGCAGGGTCAATGAGCAGTTCTTC
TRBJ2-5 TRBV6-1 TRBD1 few CASSHDRGQMYQETQYF TGTGCCAGCAGCCACGACAGGGGGCAGATGTACCAAGAGACCCAGTACTTC